These 8 T cell receptor beta chains share one sample of origin, sequenced in a study of T cell responses to AZD1222 COVID-19 vaccine. Clones were read by immunoSEQ multiplex PCR, and TCRdb kept only the in-frame ones, dropping some. This table has about 88,000 clones, under 95% appearing once. The specimen was peripheral blood, collected on day 0 of AZD1222 vaccination. Receptor source: an adult in good health.

The chain uses TRBV5-6 and TRBJ1-1; D gene ambiguous. Germline assignment: CDR1 SGHDT and CDR2 YYEEEE. V was pared by 0 bases and J by 0 bases, with 6 bases between. The CDR3 is 14 residues long. The CDR3 DNA reads TGTGCCAGCAGCTTGGGGACGGTGAACACTGAAGCTTTCTTT. Its protein product is CASSLGTVNTEAFF.

The V gene is TRBV7-8, the J gene TRBJ2-1; 7 bases are a match to TRBD2. CDR1 and CDR2 from the germline V gene are SGHVS and FQNEAQ. The CDR3 is 15 residues long. V was pared by 3 bases and J by 7 bases, with 9 bases of the junction left unmatched. In DNA, the CDR3 is TGTGCCAGCAGCTTTATCACTAGCGCCTTTAATGAGCAGTTCTTC. Translated, it gives CASSFITSAFNEQFF.

The rearrangement uses TRBV6-5 and TRBJ2-7; 8 nucleotides align to TRBD1. The CDR3 contains 15 residues. The V gene end was trimmed by 6 bases and the J gene end by 5 bases; junction bases not matched to a gene: 12. CDR1 MNHEY and CDR2 SVGAGI come from the germline V gene. As DNA, the CDR3 is TGTGCCAGCAGCTATCGGACAGGGCGGGGCCACGAGCAGTACTTC. Translation: CASSYRTGRGHEQYF.

The rearrangement uses TRBV2 and TRBJ2-1, with TRBD2 identical over 9 bases. This CDR3 is 17 amino acids long. Unmatched junction bases numbered 13, after V lost 7 bases and J lost 3 bases. Germline values: CDR1 SNHLY, CDR2 FYNNEI. DNA of the CDR3: TGTGCCAGCAAGGATCGTCTGGCGGGAGGGTTCTACAATGAGCAGTTCTTC. Translation: CASKDRLAGGFYNEQFF.

CDR3 sequence reads: CASSGWAGPPLHF. CDR3 in DNA: TGTGCCAGCAGTGGTTGGGCAGGGCCACCCCTCCACTTT. This chain links TRBV28 with TRBJ1-6; perhaps TRBD1 as D (5 bases). Trimming took off 5 bases at V and 11 bases at J, with 13 bases between the two ends. The germline V gene has CDR1 MDHEN and CDR2 SYDVKM. The length of the CDR3 is 13 residues.

There are a few counts of this clone. This chain joins TRBV30 and TRBJ1-2; D perhaps matches TRBD1 (5 bases). The CDR3 length is 16 residues. Between the trimmed V and J ends, which lost 3 bases and 5 bases, there was a span of 22 bases. The germline CDR1 and CDR2 sequences are GTSNPN and SVGIG (reference sequence). Written as DNA, the CDR3 is TGTGCCTGGAGCGCTAAAGATGGGGCCAGATTGTATGGCTACACCTTC. This sequence encodes CAWSAKDGARLYGYTF.

This sequence joins TRBV14 and TRBJ1-4, with 8 positions matching TRBD1. The germline V gene encodes CDR1 SGHDN and CDR2 FVKESK. The CDR3 length is 18 residues. Trimming took 2 bases from V and 4 from J; bases not matched to a gene: 12. The CDR3 region has the DNA TGTGCCAGCAGCCAAAGGACAGGGTCCCTTCTAAGTAATGAAAAACTGTTTTTT. Translation: CASSQRTGSLLSNEKLFF.

The rearrangement uses TRBV6-6 and TRBJ1-1; D remains ambiguous. The germline V gene encodes CDR1 MNHNY and CDR2 SVGAGI (reference sequence). The V end was cut by 2 bases, the J end by 4 bases, with 11 bases between. This CDR3 contains 14 residues. The CDR3 protein is CASSYPSGSTEAFF. The CDR3 DNA follows: TGTGCCAGCAGTTACCCCTCGGGCAGCACTGAAGCTTTCTTT.